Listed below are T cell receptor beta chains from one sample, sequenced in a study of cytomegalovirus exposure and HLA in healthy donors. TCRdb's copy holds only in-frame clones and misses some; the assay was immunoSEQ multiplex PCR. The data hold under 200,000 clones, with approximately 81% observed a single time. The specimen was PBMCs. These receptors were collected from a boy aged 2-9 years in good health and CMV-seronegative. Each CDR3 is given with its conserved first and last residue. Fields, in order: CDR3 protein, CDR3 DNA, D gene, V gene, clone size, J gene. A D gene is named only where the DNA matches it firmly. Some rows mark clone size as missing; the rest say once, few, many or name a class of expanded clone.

CDR3: CAWRLAGGLKQFF
DNA: TGTGCCTGGAGACTAGCGGGAGGGCTAAAGCAGTTCTTC
D: TRBD2
V: TRBV30
size: NA
J: TRBJ2-1

CDR3: CASSLIWGMNTEAFF
DNA: TGTGCCAGCAGCTTGATTTGGGGCATGAACACTGAAGCTTTCTTT
D: NA
V: TRBV5-5
size: NA
J: TRBJ1-1

CDR3: CASSMPGFNQPQHF
DNA: TGTGCCAGTAGTATGCCAGGATTCAATCAGCCCCAGCATTTT
D: NA
V: TRBV19
size: once
J: TRBJ1-5

CDR3: CAWSVQVGTGGYTF
DNA: TGTGCCTGGAGTGTACAAGTGGGTACGGGTGGCTACACCTTC
D: NA
V: TRBV30
size: NA
J: TRBJ1-2

CDR3: CASRTAGGQTSTDTQYF
DNA: TGTGCCAGCAGGACCGCAGGGGGACAAACTAGCACAGATACGCAGTATTTT
D: TRBD1
V: TRBV5-4
size: NA
J: TRBJ2-3

CDR3: CASSPQGTGANEQYF
DNA: TGTGCCAGCAGCCCTCAGGGGACAGGGGCCAACGAGCAGTACTTC
D: TRBD1
V: TRBV11-2
size: NA
J: TRBJ2-7

CDR3: CASSVDEQGTGYTF
DNA: TGTGCCAGCAGTGTCGACGAACAGGGAACTGGCTACACCTTC
D: NA
V: TRBV6-4
size: NA
J: TRBJ1-2

CDR3: CASSPRDRGTDTQYF
DNA: TGTGCCAGCAGCCCCCGGGACAGGGGCACAGATACGCAGTATTTT
D: TRBD1
V: TRBV7-8
size: once
J: TRBJ2-3

CDR3: CAISEPPTGGTYGYTF
DNA: TGTGCCATCAGTGAGCCACCTACAGGGGGCACCTATGGCTACACCTTC
D: TRBD1
V: TRBV10-3
size: NA
J: TRBJ1-2

CDR3: CASSQGTSGSRSGTDTQYF
DNA: TGTGCCAGCAGCCAAGGGACTAGCGGGAGTCGGTCAGGTACAGATACGCAGTATTTT
D: TRBD2
V: TRBV4-2
size: NA
J: TRBJ2-3

CDR3: CASSLDPDRRYGYTF
DNA: TGTGCCAGCAGTCTCGACCCGGACAGGAGATATGGCTACACCTTC
D: TRBD1
V: TRBV27
size: NA
J: TRBJ1-2

CDR3: CASSRGQGAVEQYF
DNA: TGTGCCAGTAGCCGGGGGCAGGGGGCGGTCGAGCAGTACTTC
D: TRBD1
V: TRBV19
size: once
J: TRBJ2-7

CDR3: CASSEAGGAGQPQHF
DNA: TGTGCCAGCAGTGAGGCGGGGGGCGCGGGTCAGCCCCAGCATTTT
D: NA
V: TRBV6-1
size: NA
J: TRBJ1-5

CDR3: CASSPTGGISYEQYF
DNA: TGCGCCAGCAGCCCCACAGGGGGTATCTCCTACGAGCAGTACTTC
D: TRBD1
V: TRBV5-1
size: NA
J: TRBJ2-7

CDR3: CASSLVHNRRDEQFF
DNA: TGTGCCAGCAGCTTGGTCCATAATCGGAGGGATGAGCAGTTCTTC
D: NA
V: TRBV5-6
size: once
J: TRBJ2-1

CDR3: CASSSYFRDTGELFF
DNA: TGTGCCAGCAGCTCATATTTCAGGGACACCGGGGAGCTGTTTTTT
D: NA
V: TRBV7-6
size: once
J: TRBJ2-2

CDR3: CASSGSGTRGNTIYF
DNA: TGTGCCAGCAGCGGGTCCGGGACACGAGGAAACACCATATATTTT
D: NA
V: TRBV9
size: NA
J: TRBJ1-3

CDR3: CASRTGNTEAFF
DNA: TGCGCCAGCAGGACGGGGAACACTGAAGCTTTCTTT
D: NA
V: TRBV10-2
size: NA
J: TRBJ1-1

CDR3: CASSLSREGRWNDNSYEQYF
DNA: TGCGCCAGCAGCTTAAGCAGGGAAGGTCGGTGGAACGACAACTCCTACGAGCAGTACTTC
D: NA
V: TRBV5-1
size: NA
J: TRBJ2-7

CDR3: CASSILGGAYTGELFF
DNA: TGTGCCAGTAGTATACTTGGCGGGGCATACACCGGGGAGCTGTTTTTT
D: NA
V: TRBV19
size: NA
J: TRBJ2-2

CDR3: CASSLVVSYNEQFF
DNA: TGCGCCAGCAGCTTGGTTGTCAGCTACAATGAGCAGTTCTTC
D: NA
V: TRBV5-1
size: NA
J: TRBJ2-1

CDR3: CASSQDRGADTQYF
DNA: TGTGCCAGCAGCCAAGACAGGGGAGCAGATACGCAGTATTTT
D: TRBD1
V: TRBV25-1
size: NA
J: TRBJ2-3

CDR3: CASSLDLGRNNIQYF
DNA: TGTGCCAGCAGCTTGGACTTAGGGAGGAACAACATTCAGTACTTC
D: NA
V: TRBV5-4
size: NA
J: TRBJ2-4

CDR3: CASRKATGTGYDQPQHF
DNA: TGTGCCAGCAGAAAAGCTACCGGGACAGGGTATGATCAGCCCCAGCATTTT
D: TRBD1
V: TRBV27
size: NA
J: TRBJ1-5

CDR3: CASSPGKEQYF
DNA: TGTGCCAGCAGTCCAGGGAAAGAGCAGTACTTC
D: NA
V: TRBV6-6
size: NA
J: TRBJ2-7

CDR3: CASSPRREMNTEAFF
DNA: TGTGCCAGCAGCCCCCGCAGGGAAATGAACACTGAAGCTTTCTTT
D: NA
V: TRBV6-5
size: few
J: TRBJ1-1

CDR3: CASSLAESYNEQFF
DNA: TGTGCCAGCTCCTTAGCGGAGTCCTACAATGAGCAGTTCTTC
D: NA
V: TRBV6-5
size: few
J: TRBJ2-1

CDR3: CASGTTYEQYF
DNA: TGTGCCAGCGGGACAACCTACGAGCAGTACTTC
D: NA
V: TRBV6-1
size: NA
J: TRBJ2-7

CDR3: CSVEGGGEQYF
DNA: TGCAGCGTTGAGGGGGGAGGCGAGCAGTACTTC
D: NA
V: TRBV29-1
size: NA
J: TRBJ2-7

CDR3: CASSPSRRDWLNTEAFF
DNA: TGTGCCAGCAGCCCCTCCCGAAGGGACTGGCTGAACACTGAAGCTTTCTTT
D: NA
V: TRBV7-9
size: NA
J: TRBJ1-1

CDR3: CASSLTSGGGGQYF
DNA: TGTGCCAGCAGTTTGACTAGCGGTGGGGGAGGGCAGTACTTC
D: TRBD2
V: TRBV27
size: NA
J: TRBJ2-7

CDR3: CSVGQGNDQPQHF
DNA: TGCAGCGTTGGGCAGGGGAACGATCAGCCCCAGCATTTT
D: NA
V: TRBV29-1
size: NA
J: TRBJ1-5

CDR3: CASSSGQLYNTEAFF
DNA: TGCGCCAGCAGCTCGGGACAGCTTTATAACACTGAAGCTTTCTTT
D: TRBD1
V: TRBV5-1
size: NA
J: TRBJ1-1

CDR3: CASSFQYNEQFF
DNA: TGTGCCAGCAGTTTTCAATACAATGAGCAGTTCTTC
D: NA
V: TRBV2
size: NA
J: TRBJ2-1